A selection of T cell receptor beta chains follows, all from one sample in a study of blood T cells in healthy people across ages. TCRdb processed the 5' RACE reads anew with MiXCR; each CDR3 protein has one entry. This repertoire shows approximately 800,000 distinct CDR3 sequences, 45% to 70% found once; its top ten account for about 26%. The specimen was blood. The source of these receptors is a man aged 40-50 years in good health. CDR3s include the opening cysteine and the closing phenylalanine or tryptophan. D genes are given only for firm matches. Clone size appears in some rows only: once, few, many, or a class for an expanded clone.

abundance,d_gene,len,j_gene,v_gene,CDR3nt,CDR3aa
-,-,16,TRBJ2-7,TRBV6-6,TGTGCCAGCAGTTACTCTTCGGTTGGATGGACCTACGAGCAGTACTTC,CASSYSSVGWTYEQYF
-,TRBD1,15,TRBJ2-1,TRBV29-1,TGCAGCGTTGAACCGGGACAGGGCACCTACAATGAGCAGTTCTTC,CSVEPGQGTYNEQFF
-,TRBD1,18,TRBJ2-6,TRBV5-1,TGCGTCAGCAGCGCTAGGACAGGGCCGAGCTCTGGGGCCAACGTCCTGACTTTC,CVSSARTGPSSGANVLTF
few,-,16,TRBJ1-2,TRBV3-1,TGTGCCAGCAGCCAAGCTCAAGGGCAACCTAACTATGGCTACACCTTC,CASSQAQGQPNYGYTF
-,TRBD2,15,TRBJ2-5,TRBV27,TGTGCCAGCAGCCCAGGACTAGCAGAACAAGAGACCCAGTACTTC,CASSPGLAEQETQYF
-,-,13,TRBJ2-5,TRBV9,TGTGCCAGCAGCGTTGGGATCCATGAGACCCAGTACTTC,CASSVGIHETQYF
-,-,13,TRBJ1-2,TRBV7-9,TGTGCCAGCAGCTTAGAGACTCTACATGGCTACACCTTC,CASSLETLHGYTF
few,-,13,TRBJ1-5,TRBV7-9,TGTGCCAGCAGCTGGGACACTTATCAGCCCCAGCATTTT,CASSWDTYQPQHF
-,TRBD2,13,TRBJ2-1,TRBV10-3,TGTGCCATCAGTGGTTCCGGGGGGGATGAGCAGTTCTTC,CAISGSGGDEQFF
few,TRBD2,13,TRBJ2-3,TRBV4-3,TGCGCCAGCAGGCGGGAGTTGGCAGATACGCAGTATTTT,CASRRELADTQYF
few,-,12,TRBJ2-2,TRBV20-1,TGCAGTGCTCTCGCGGGGCCCGGGGAGCTGTTTTTT,CSALAGPGELFF
few,-,14,TRBJ2-7,TRBV19,TGTGCCAGTAGCTTTGGGGGGGGCGAGTACGAGCAGTACTTC,CASSFGGGEYEQYF
few,-,14,TRBJ1-2,TRBV11-1,TGTGCCAGCAGCTTACGCCAGGGGTACTATGGCTACACCTTC,CASSLRQGYYGYTF
-,-,16,TRBJ1-1,TRBV28,TGTGCCAGCAGTTTTAATTTCGCCGTCGTGGACACTGAAGCTTTCTTT,CASSFNFAVVDTEAFF
once,TRBD1,15,TRBJ2-7,TRBV6-1,TGTGCCAGCAGTGTTATCCGACAGGGTCCCTACGAGCAGTACTTC,CASSVIRQGPYEQYF
-,-,16,TRBJ2-3,TRBV29-1,TGCAGCGTTGGCCTCCCCGGGACCCCGAGCACAGATACGCAGTATTTT,CSVGLPGTPSTDTQYF
-,-,15,TRBJ2-1,TRBV4-3,TGCGCCAGCAGCCAAGATAGCCAAGCGTTCGTTGAGCAGTTCTTC,CASSQDSQAFVEQFF
-,-,13,TRBJ2-1,TRBV5-5,TGTGCCAGCAGCTTGGCGTCGCTCAATGAGCAGTTCTTC,CASSLASLNEQFF
few,TRBD1,14,TRBJ2-1,TRBV5-1,TGCGCCAGCAGCTCCGACAGGGCTTACAATGAGCAGTTCTTC,CASSSDRAYNEQFF
-,-,12,TRBJ1-2,TRBV7-9,TGTGCCAGCAGCTTAGCAAATCGGGGGCTCACCTTC,CASSLANRGLTF
-,-,16,TRBJ2-1,TRBV7-8,TGTGCCAGCAGCTTAAAGGGGGAAGCCTCCTACAATGAGCAGTTCTTC,CASSLKGEASYNEQFF